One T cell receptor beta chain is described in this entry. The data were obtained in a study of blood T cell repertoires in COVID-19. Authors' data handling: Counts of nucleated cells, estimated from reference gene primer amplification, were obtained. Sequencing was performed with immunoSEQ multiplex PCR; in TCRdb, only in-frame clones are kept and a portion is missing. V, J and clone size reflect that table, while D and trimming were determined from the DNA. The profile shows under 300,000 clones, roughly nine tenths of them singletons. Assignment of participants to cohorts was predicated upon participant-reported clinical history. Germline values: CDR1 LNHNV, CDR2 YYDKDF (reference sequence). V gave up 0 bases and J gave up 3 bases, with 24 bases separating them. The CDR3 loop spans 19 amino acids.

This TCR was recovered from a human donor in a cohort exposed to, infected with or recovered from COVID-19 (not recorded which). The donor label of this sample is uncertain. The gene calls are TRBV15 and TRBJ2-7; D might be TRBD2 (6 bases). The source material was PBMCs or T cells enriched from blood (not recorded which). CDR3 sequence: CATSRDDGQGGLPVYEQYF. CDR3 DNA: TGTGCCACCAGCAGAGACGACGGGCAGGGAGGTCTCCCCGTCTACGAGCAGTACTTC.